A single sample is the source of the 2 T cell receptor beta chains below, sequenced in a study of T cell repertoires in cytomegalovirus infection. A single record per CDR3 protein comes from TCRdb applying MiXCR to the reads. The repertoire holds approximately 730,000 distinct CDR3 sequences, with roughly 33% as singletons. Their specific antigens are unknown. The sequences come from cultured PBMCs, collected from culture after CMV antigen stimulation. Receptor source: a human donor in good health (CMV status not recorded). Some clones in this sample may be carry-over from other donors' samples.

The chain carries TRBV19 and TRBJ2-7; D may be TRBD2 (5 bases). V dropped 5 bases and J dropped 3 bases, with 14 bases sitting between them. The CDR3 loop spans 14 amino acids. Germline loops: CDR1 LNHDA, CDR2 SQIVND (reference sequence). CDR3 DNA: TGTGCCAGTAGTTCGGGAACACACTTCTACGAGCAGTACTTC. This gives the protein CASSSGTHFYEQYF.

This clonotype has more than one count but fewer than ten. The J gene is TRBJ2-5, the V gene TRBV7-8, with no clear D. This CDR3 contains 14 residues. Germline assignment: CDR1 SGHVS and CDR2 FQNEAQ. The V gene lost 5 bases and the J gene lost 6 bases, with 16 bases spanning the gap. The chain's CDR3 is CASSQTVLGKTQYF. The CDR3 bases are TGTGCCAGCAGCCAAACAGTCCTCGGCAAGACCCAGTACTTC.